This note documents a single TCR beta chain sequence. The data are from a study of cytomegalovirus exposure and HLA in healthy donors. The germline V gene has CDR1 SEHNR and CDR2 FQNEAQ (reference sequence). The CDR3 has 14 residues. Trimming removed 5 bases from V and 1 base from J, with 11 bases in between. Primers: 60 Vbeta forward and 13 Jbeta reverse. Sequenced by immunoSEQ multiplex PCR; TCRdb stores in-frame clones only, minus some. The sample gives 85,000 to 90,000 clones, 85% of which show up once; over 7% is in the top ten. The TCR was taken from a man aged 35 to 55 in good health and CMV-seropositive. The specimen sequenced was PBMCs. The rearrangement uses TRBV7-9 and TRBJ1-2; D not resolved. The DNA of the CDR3 is TGTGCCAGCAGCCGTCAGGTGAATAACTATGGCTACACCTTC. As protein: CASSRQVNNYGYTF.